This passage covers 12 T cell receptor beta chains from one sample sequenced in a study of blood T cell repertoires in COVID-19. Assay: immunoSEQ multiplex PCR; the TCRdb copy retains only in-frame clones and omits some. Here the sample spans around 100,000 clones, around 80% being singletons. The sequenced sample was peripheral blood. The receptors stem from a man aged 60 to 75 with active or convalescent COVID-19.

The chain couples TRBV18 to TRBJ1-1, with D maybe TRBD1 (5 bases). The CDR3 totals 15 residues. In germline, CDR1 is KGHSH, CDR2 LQKENI. V was clipped by 3 bases and J by 4 bases, with 15 bases between them. The CDR3 coding sequence is TGTGCCAGCTCACCGGGCAGGGCAAGGAGCACTGAAGCTTTCTTT. Protein sequence: CASSPGRARSTEAFF.

CDR3 coding DNA: TGTGCCAGCAGTTTGATGGGAGGCAGTCAGCCCCAGCATTTT. Encoded protein: CASSLMGGSQPQHF. The J gene is TRBJ1-5, the V gene TRBV28, with unresolved D. Trimming removed 3 bases at V and 6 bases at J, with 12 bases between. The CDR3 has 14 amino acids. The germline CDR1 and CDR2 sequences are MDHEN and SYDVKM.

The chain recombines TRBV18 with TRBJ2-7, with D unresolved. Germline CDR1 reads KGHSH; CDR2 reads LQKENI. The length of the CDR3 is 14 residues. The V end lost 0 bases, the J end lost 2 bases, and 8 bases lay between the germline ends. The CDR3 nucleotides are TGTGCCAGCTCACCACCGTCCGTAACCTACGAGCAGTACTTC. It specifies CASSPPSVTYEQYF.

The chain couples TRBV7-2 to TRBJ1-1, with 7 bases fitting TRBD1. Germline loops: CDR1 SGHTA, CDR2 FQGNSA. The V and J ends lost 5 bases and 7 bases, in that order; junction bases with no gene match: 7. There are 13 residues in the CDR3. CDR3 nucleotide sequence: TGTGCCAGCAGCCTCAGGACAGGAGGTGAAGCTTTCTTT. It is translated as CASSLRTGGEAFF. The full variable domain, in which reference TRBV7-2 and TRBJ1-1 provide the parts outside the CDR3, is GAGVSQSPSNKVTEKGKDVELRCDPISGHTALYWYRQSLGQGLEFLIYFQGNSAPDKSGLPSDRFSAERTGGSVSTLTIQRTQQEDSAVYLCASSLRTGGEAFFGQGTRLTVV.

This rearrangement joins TRBV30 to TRBJ2-4; 8 positions match TRBD1. Looked up from germline, CDR1 is GTSNPN and CDR2 is SVGIG (reference sequence). V trimming: 1 base; J trimming: 2 bases; junction bases outside the gene matches: 4. This CDR3 region has 15 residues. The CDR3 region is CAWSAGGWSKNIQYF. CDR3 sequence (DNA): TGTGCCTGGAGTGCAGGGGGCTGGTCCAAAAACATTCAGTACTTC.

CDR3 sequence reads: CASSLGRRRGYNEQFF. Here the CDR3 DNA reads TGTGCCAGCAGCCTGGGACGGCGAAGGGGGTACAATGAGCAGTTCTTC. The chain links TRBV7-8 to TRBJ2-1; weak D call: TRBD1 (6 bases). Trimming shortened V by 5 bases and J by 4 bases, and 18 bases separated the two germline ends. CDR3 length: 16 amino acids. Germline CDR1 and CDR2: SGHVS and FQNEAQ.

The chain combines TRBV5-6 with TRBJ2-1; D may be TRBD1 (6 bases). V gave up 4 bases and J gave up 7 bases, with 18 bases separating them. The CDR3 is 15 amino acids. Germline-derived CDR1 and CDR2 are SGHDT and YYEEEE. The CDR3 coding sequence is TGTGCCAGCAGCCGGACATTGACAGGAACAAATGAGCAGTTCTTC. Protein product: CASSRTLTGTNEQFF.

The chain combines TRBV24-1 with TRBJ2-5; the match to TRBD1 covers 11 bases. Germline assignment: CDR1 KGHDR and CDR2 SFDVKD. The CDR3 length is 15 residues. V was pared by 9 bases and J by 3 bases, with 8 bases of the junction left unmatched. The CDR3 loop reads CATADWDRGKETQYF. The CDR3 region has the DNA TGTGCCACCGCCGACTGGGACAGGGGGAAAGAGACCCAGTACTTC.

The CDR3 DNA reads as TGTGCCAGCAGCTTTGGGACTAGCTGGGATGAGCAGTTCTTC. Translated, it gives CASSFGTSWDEQFF. V usage is TRBV11-3 and J usage is TRBJ2-1; 9 bases agree with TRBD2. The J segment lost 8 bases and the V segment lost 3 bases, leaving 5 bases of the junction unmatched. The germline gives CDR1 SGHNT, CDR2 YENEEA. CDR3 size: 14 residues.

This clone was recorded once. The rearrangement links TRBV19 to TRBJ1-2, with unresolved D. The germline CDR1 and CDR2 sequences are LNHDA and SQIVND (reference sequence). Trimming cost V 6 bases and J 6 bases, with 11 bases left between them. The CDR3 spans 12 residues. The CDR3 DNA reads as TGTGCCAGTAGCCTGGCGGGAAATGGCTACACCTTC. Its protein product is CASSLAGNGYTF.

The rearrangement links TRBV5-4 to TRBJ1-2; no clear D gene. The CDR3 totals 12 residues. Germline values: CDR1 SGHNT, CDR2 YYREEE (reference sequence). V lost 0 bases and J lost 6, with 6 bases in between. As DNA, the CDR3 is TGTGCCAGCAGCTTGGCCCACAATGGCTACACCTTC. Residues: CASSLAHNGYTF.

The chain combines TRBV6-1 with TRBJ2-3; possibly TRBD1 for D (5 bases). The V gene lost 2 bases and the J gene lost 6 bases, with 6 bases spanning the gap. CDR1 is MNHNS and CDR2 is SASEGT in the germline V gene. The CDR3 consists of 12 residues. Written as DNA, the CDR3 is TGTGCCAGCAGTGAAAAGGGGGATACGCAGTATTTT. It specifies CASSEKGDTQYF.